This TCR beta chain was sequenced in a study of response to subunit inactivated influenza vaccine (dated by TCRdb to 2016 to 2019). Describing the broader study: Deep quantitative T cell receptor repertoire profiling was used in the study to track responses to a trivalent subunit inactivated influenza vaccine. Overall study results and their limits: According to the authors, only a limited number of new T cells may be recruited by each seasonal influenza vaccination.

Libraries were prepared through RT-PCR. The instrument was an Illumina HiSeq 2500. TCRdb reprocessing: public reads trimmed at Q25 with fastp, clones called with MiXCR, in-frame beta chains kept. Rows with one shared CDR3 protein collapse into an entry with the most common genes and DNA. This sample lists over 150,000 distinct CDR3 sequences; roughly 14% were detected once. Under 30% of the sample goes to the ten largest clones. There are 15 amino acids in the CDR3, from cysteine to phenylalanine inclusive. Of the read, only the CDR3 DNA is kept; its 45 bases are in frame from base 1. In the germline V gene, CDR1 corresponds to MGHRA and CDR2 to YSYEKL. A distance of 13 bases separates the germline ends of V and J, which lose 1 base and 6 bases respectively. This clonotype was detected only a few times. Its binding antigen is unknown. Base qualities are missing; no much larger clone stands one base away.

Sequenced material: CD8+ T cells sorted from PBMCs, taken 5 to 6 days after vaccination. The rearrangement joined TRBV4-1 to TRBJ2-1, with the D gene not confidently named. The TCR originated in a man aged 50-60 years who received an inactivated influenza vaccine. Donor details come from another sample of the same person, matched by shared clones. CDR3 sequence: CASSQGTQMGNEQFF. The nucleotide sequence is TGCGCCAGCAGCCAAGGGACCCAGATGGGCAATGAGCAGTTCTTC.